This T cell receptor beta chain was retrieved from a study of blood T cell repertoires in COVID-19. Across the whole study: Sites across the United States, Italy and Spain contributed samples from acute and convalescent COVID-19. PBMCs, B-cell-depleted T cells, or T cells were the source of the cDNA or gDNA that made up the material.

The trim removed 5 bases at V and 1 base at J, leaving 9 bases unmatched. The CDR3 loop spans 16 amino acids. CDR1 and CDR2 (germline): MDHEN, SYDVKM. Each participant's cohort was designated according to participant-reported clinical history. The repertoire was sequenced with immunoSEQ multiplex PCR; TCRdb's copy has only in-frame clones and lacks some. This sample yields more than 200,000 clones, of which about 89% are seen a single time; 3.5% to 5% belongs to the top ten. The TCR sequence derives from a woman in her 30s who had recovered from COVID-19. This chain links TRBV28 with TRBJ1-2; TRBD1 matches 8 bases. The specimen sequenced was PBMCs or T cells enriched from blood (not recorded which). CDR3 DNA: TGTGCCAGCAGTCCCTCAACAGGGGGTATTAACTATGGCTACACCTTC. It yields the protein CASSPSTGGINYGYTF.